This T cell receptor (beta chain) derives from a study of beta chain features in type 1 diabetes. In the case of this clone: Its antigen remains unidentified.

Study results and limitations: PCR might favor shorter templates, equally in patients and controls. More deletions and fewer insertions at VDJ junctions were found in patients with type 1 diabetes. Patients with Type 1 diabetes showed moderately but significantly shorter TCRB CDR3s in all four CD4+ subsets. High TCR expression in some cells could lead to their over-representation in cDNA sequencing.

Expressed TCRB transcripts were sequenced, since all the RNA that had been isolated was reverse transcribed. Assay used: immunoSEQ multiplex PCR; TCRdb lists only in-frame clones, some missing. In the table there are under 250,000 clones, roughly an eighth of which are singletons. This sequence was found in a woman aged 40 to 55 in good health. The sequencing input was naive CD4+ T cells from blood.

CDR3 nucleotides: TGCGCCAGCAGCCTTTACAGCCCCAATCAGCCCCAGCATTTT. It translates to CASSLYSPNQPQHF. The rearrangement joins TRBV4-1 to TRBJ1-5, with D uncertain. With 4 bases removed from V and 3 bases from J, the gap between germline ends came to 10 bases. Germline CDR1 and CDR2: MGHRA and YSYEKL. There are 14 residues in the CDR3.